This T cell receptor (beta chain) is drawn from a study of breast tumors, draining lymph nodes, adjacent tissues. The CDR3 is made up of 13 amino acids. The V end lost 4 bases, the J end lost 3 bases, and 10 bases lay between the germline ends. Germline V gene sequence: CDR1 SNHLY, CDR2 FYNNEI. Using its own MiXCR run on the multiplex PCR reads, TCRdb lists one record per CDR3 protein. Here the sample spans approximately 210,000 distinct CDR3 sequences, less than 45% being singletons. Breast cancer patients provided tissue from their axillary draining lymph nodes. The sample taken for sequencing was axillary lymph node tissue. The chain combines TRBV2 with TRBJ2-7; possibly TRBD2 for D (6 bases). The TCR originated in a female donor with breast cancer. Some clones in this sample may be carry-over from other donors' samples. The CDR3 region is CASSAWTNYEQYF. The CDR3 DNA sequence: TGTGCCAGCAGTGCTTGGACTAACTACGAGCAGTACTTC.